This T cell receptor beta chain was profiled in a study of blood T cell repertoires in COVID-19. The repertoire was sequenced with immunoSEQ multiplex PCR; TCRdb's copy has only in-frame clones and lacks some. The table includes 300,000 to 450,000 clones, approximately 90% detected once. V dropped 5 bases and J dropped 4; count of bases not matched to a gene: 4. Germline V lookup: CDR1 SGHKS, CDR2 YYEKEE (reference sequence). The CDR3 is 14 residues long. Recovered status applied to Cohort 3 donors who had two consecutive negative PCRs. It also applied to those with clearance or with symptom resolution.

J is TRBJ2-3 and V is TRBV5-5; 10 bases agree with TRBD1. The receptor comes from a man between 18 and 29 years old who had recovered from COVID-19. Material: PBMCs or T cells enriched from blood (not recorded which). Written as DNA, the CDR3 is TGTGCCAGCAGGACAGGGGGCGGCGCAGATACGCAGTATTTT. This encodes CASRTGGGADTQYF.